The TCR beta chain described here comes from a study of cytomegalovirus exposure and HLA in healthy donors. The V gene lost 1 base and the J gene lost 3 bases, with 13 bases spanning the gap. Germline loops: CDR1 LNHNV, CDR2 YYDKDF (reference sequence). The CDR3 consists of 15 residues. TCRdb keeps only in-frame clones here, not all; method: immunoSEQ multiplex PCR. Here the sample spans 86,000 or so clones, 90% to 97% being singletons. This clonotype originated in a man between 18 and 35 years old in good health and CMV-seropositive. This chain joins TRBV15 and TRBJ2-7, with a possible D match to TRBD1 (5 bases). Source material: PBMCs. CDR3 in amino acids: CATSRALQGSYEQYF. CDR3 sequence (DNA): TGTGCCACCAGCAGAGCCTTGCAGGGTAGCTACGAGCAGTACTTC.